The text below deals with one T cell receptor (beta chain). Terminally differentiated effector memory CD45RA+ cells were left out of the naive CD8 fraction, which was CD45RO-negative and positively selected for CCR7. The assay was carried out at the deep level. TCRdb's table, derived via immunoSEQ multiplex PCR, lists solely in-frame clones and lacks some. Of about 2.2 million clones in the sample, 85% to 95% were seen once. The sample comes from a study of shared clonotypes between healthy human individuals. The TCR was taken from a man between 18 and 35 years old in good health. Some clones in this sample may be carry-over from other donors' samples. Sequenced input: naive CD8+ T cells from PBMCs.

The CDR3 here is CASTLLWSGNQPQHF. In DNA, the CDR3 is TGTGCCAGCACCCTCCTCTGGTCGGGCAATCAGCCCCAGCATTTT. J is TRBJ1-5 and V is TRBV28; no clear D gene. Germline V gene lookup returns CDR1 MDHEN and CDR2 SYDVKM. The CDR3 runs 15 residues. Trimming took 7 bases from V and 2 from J, leaving 15 bases between them.